The source of this T cell receptor beta chain is a study of T cell responses to AZD1222 COVID-19 vaccine. Profiled with immunoSEQ multiplex PCR; TCRdb holds only in-frame clones, not every one. The sample lists 120,000 or so clones, roughly nine tenths occurring once. Germline lookup yields CDR1 ENHRY and CDR2 SYGVKD. V lost 0 bases, J lost 6 bases, and 6 bases lay in between. This CDR3 has 13 amino acids. The sequences come from peripheral blood, collected on day 0 of AZD1222 vaccination. The chain has TRBV10-3 and TRBJ1-5; D gene ambiguous. The clonotype was recovered from an adult in good health. CDR3 DNA: TGTGCCATCAGTGAGTCGAATGGTCAGCCCCAGCATTTT. Protein product: CAISESNGQPQHF.